The 21 T cell receptor beta chains listed next were all sequenced from one sample in a study of technical replicates of blood from a handful of donors. The table came from immunoSEQ multiplex PCR; TCRdb's copy has only in-frame clones and leaves some out. Of about 75,000 clones listed, 95% to 98% were seen once; the top ten hold approximately 0.3%. Input material: T cells isolated from PBMCs. These TCRs come from a human donor in good health.

The rearrangement uses TRBV11-2 and TRBJ2-7; tentative D call: TRBD2 (6 bases). V was shortened by 2 bases and J by 5 bases, with 16 bases between the two germline ends. The germline CDR1 and CDR2 sequences are SGHAT and FQNNGV. The CDR3 is made up of 15 amino acids. The CDR3 loop reads CASSLIRGMSNEQYF. Here the CDR3 DNA reads TGTGCCAGCAGCTTAATTCGGGGGATGAGCAACGAGCAGTACTTC.

This sequence joins TRBV7-9 and TRBJ2-3; 8 bases fit TRBD1. J was trimmed by 3 bases and V by 5 bases; bases with no gene match: 10. Per the germline V gene, CDR1 is SEHNR and CDR2 is FQNEAQ (reference sequence). This CDR3 region has 16 residues. The chain's CDR3 is CASSDPQGARTDTQYF. The CDR3, as DNA: TGTGCCAGCAGCGACCCTCAGGGGGCGCGAACAGATACGCAGTATTTT.

For the CDR3, the DNA is TGTGCCAGCAGAATCGCACTCTCCTACGAGCAGTACTTC. Protein sequence: CASRIALSYEQYF. V is TRBV6-5 and J is TRBJ2-7, with D unresolved. This CDR3 has 13 residues. Germline V gives CDR1 MNHEY, CDR2 SVGAGI. Trimming cost V 6 bases and J 0 bases, with 9 bases left between them.

The J gene is TRBJ2-5, the V gene TRBV11-3; no clear D. Trimming left V 0 bases short and J 2 bases short, with 10 bases between. CDR1 and CDR2 (germline): SGHNT, YENEEA. The length of the CDR3 is 15 residues. The CDR3 loop is CASSLDGRPQETQYF. CDR3 nucleotide sequence: TGTGCCAGCAGCTTAGATGGCAGGCCGCAAGAGACCCAGTACTTC.

V is TRBV6-6 and J is TRBJ1-3; possibly TRBD1 for D (5 bases). V dropped 0 bases and J dropped 2 bases, with 11 bases sitting between them. This CDR3 spans 16 amino acids. Germline CDR1 MNHNY, CDR2 SVGAGI (reference sequence). This chain's CDR3 is CASSYSDSGAGNTIYF. DNA of the CDR3: TGTGCCAGCAGTTACTCAGACTCGGGGGCTGGAAACACCATATATTTT.

V is TRBV5-4 and J is TRBJ1-2; weak D call: TRBD1 (6 bases). The CDR3 extends over 17 amino acids. Germline values: CDR1 SGHNT, CDR2 YYREEE (reference sequence). Trimming cost V 4 bases and J 4 bases, with 23 bases left between them. The CDR3 reads CASSIYGLDSSFYGYTF. The DNA of the CDR3 is TGTGCCAGCAGCATTTACGGCTTGGACAGTTCGTTCTATGGCTACACCTTC.

The chain is built from TRBV16 and TRBJ1-4; 9 bases are shared with TRBD1. The V gene end was trimmed by 3 bases and the J gene end by 4 bases; junction bases not matched to a gene: 3. There are 15 residues in the CDR3. Germline CDR1 and CDR2: KGHSY and FQNENV. CDR3 loop: CASSQRTGVNEKLFF. CDR3 nucleotides: TGTGCCAGCAGCCAGCGGACAGGGGTTAATGAAAAACTGTTTTTT.

The V gene is TRBV7-2, the J gene TRBJ1-1; perhaps TRBD1 as D (6 bases). The V end lost 5 bases, the J end lost 1 base, and 11 bases lay between the germline ends. The CDR3 sequence is 14 residues long. Per germline, CDR1 SGHTA and CDR2 FQGNSA. CDR3 DNA sequence: TGTGCCAGCAGCACCGGACAGCGGAACACTGAAGCTTTCTTT. Translation: CASSTGQRNTEAFF.

Only one count was recorded for this clone. The V and J genes are TRBV4-1 and TRBJ2-1, with 8 bases identical to TRBD2. The CDR3 runs to 14 residues. Germline CDR1 is MGHRA and CDR2 is YSYEKL. The ends lost 1 base at V and 7 bases at J; junction bases unmatched: 3. CDR3 loop: CASSQVRGANEQFF. The CDR3 nucleotides read TGCGCCAGCAGCCAAGTGCGGGGGGCTAATGAGCAGTTCTTC.

The chain combines TRBV6-5 with TRBJ1-5; D not certain. This CDR3 has 15 residues. Trimming removed 0 bases from V and 6 bases from J, with 12 bases in between. Germline V gives CDR1 MNHEY, CDR2 SVGAGI. In nucleotides, the CDR3 is TGTGCCAGCAGTTACTCACCTGGGCCAAGTCAGCCCCAGCATTTT. It translates to CASSYSPGPSQPQHF.

The gene calls are TRBV5-6 and TRBJ1-2; D perhaps matches TRBD1 (6 bases). CDR3 length: 14 amino acids. V shed 4 bases and J shed 4 bases, with 14 bases lying between them. Germline CDR1 SGHDT, CDR2 YYEEEE. CDR3 sequence reads: CASSPRTVIYGYTF. DNA of the CDR3: TGTGCCAGCAGCCCGCGGACAGTCATCTATGGCTACACCTTC.

The CDR3 sequence: CASSERLAGGPSGELFF. CDR3 bases: TGTGCCAGCAGTGAAAGACTAGCGGGAGGGCCGAGCGGGGAGCTGTTTTTT. This chain links TRBV6-1 with TRBJ2-2; 14 bases agree with TRBD2. After removal of 2 bases from V and 7 bases from J, the junction contained 6 bases not matched to a gene. This CDR3 has 17 amino acids. In germline, CDR1 is MNHNS, CDR2 SASEGT.

The chain employs TRBV2 and TRBJ1-2; 11 nucleotides agree with TRBD1. The germline V gene has CDR1 SNHLY and CDR2 FYNNEI. V shed 3 bases, J shed 9 bases, and the junction held 18 bases outside the gene matches. The CDR3 spans 18 residues. The CDR3 region has the DNA TGTGCCAGCAGTGAGCTCCGAAGCGGGAGGGGACAGGGGGGTAGCTACACCTTC. This codes for CASSELRSGRGQGGSYTF.

The rearrangement uses TRBV12-2 and TRBJ1-4; the table calls TRBD1, which could not be checked here. TRBV12-2 is noted as a pseudogene. The CDR3 totals 17 residues. CDR3 DNA sequence: TGTGCAAGTCGCTTAGCACAAGGACAGGGGAGAACGGAAAAACTGTTTTTT. It codes for CASRLAQGQGRTEKLFF.

DNA of the CDR3: TGTGCCAGCAGTTACACGCCCCTAGAAAAACTGTTTTTT. It encodes CASSYTPLEKLFF. J is TRBJ1-4 and V is TRBV6-5; no clear D gene. The CDR3 loop spans 13 amino acids. V dropped 2 bases and J dropped 8 bases, with 9 bases sitting between them. CDR1 is MNHEY and CDR2 is SVGAGI in the germline V gene.

The chain employs TRBV11-2 and TRBJ2-1, with 8 bases fitting TRBD2. V was clipped by 5 bases and J by 0 bases; unmatched bases: 6. This CDR3 has 16 amino acids. Germline loops: CDR1 SGHAT, CDR2 FQNNGV. DNA of the CDR3: TGTGCCAGCAGCACTTTAGCGGGGAGCTCCTACAATGAGCAGTTCTTC. Its protein is CASSTLAGSSYNEQFF.

The chain is built from TRBV7-2 and TRBJ2-2; D gene unclear. Germline CDR1 SGHTA, CDR2 FQGNSA. The CDR3 is made up of 16 amino acids. V lost 5 bases and J 1 base, leaving 14 bases between the germline ends. CDR3 region: CASSQVVGRNTGELFF. The CDR3 DNA reads TGTGCCAGCAGCCAAGTCGTTGGGCGGAACACCGGGGAGCTGTTTTTT.

This chain links TRBV9 with TRBJ2-1; 7 bases are a match to TRBD1. The CDR3 sequence is 15 residues long. CDR1 SGDLS and CDR2 YYNGEE come from the germline V gene. With 0 bases clipped from V and 4 bases from J, the junction kept 4 bases outside the gene matches. The CDR3 sequence: CASSVAPGQYNEQFF. The CDR3, as DNA: TGTGCCAGCAGCGTAGCTCCGGGACAGTACAATGAGCAGTTCTTC. Variable domain in full (rest from reference TRBV9 and TRBJ2-1): DSGVTQTPKHLITATGQRVTLRCSPRSGDLSVYWYQQSLDQGLQFLIQYYNGEERAKGNILERFSAQQFPDLHSELNLSSLELGDSALYFCASSVAPGQYNEQFFGPGTRLTVL.

The genes are TRBV6-1 and TRBJ2-3; TRBD2 matches 8 bases. The CDR3 totals 13 residues. CDR1 is MNHNS, CDR2 SASEGT, per germline. The J segment lost 5 bases and the V segment lost 5 bases, leaving 3 bases of the junction unmatched. The CDR3 region has the DNA TGTGCCAGCAGTCGGGGGGGTGTAGATACGCAGTATTTT. Its protein is CASSRGGVDTQYF.

The chain couples TRBV29-1 to TRBJ2-5; 11 bases line up with TRBD2. The CDR3 spans 17 residues. CDR1 SQVTM and CDR2 ANQGSEA come from the germline V gene. V lost 8 bases to trimming and J lost 1 base; unmatched junction nucleotides: 15. The CDR3 reads CSPGLAGEPPPQETQYF. CDR3 DNA sequence: TGCAGCCCTGGACTAGCGGGCGAGCCACCTCCCCAAGAGACCCAGTACTTC.

This chain joins TRBV28 and TRBJ1-1, with 7 bases identical to TRBD1. The CDR3 covers 13 residues. From germline, CDR1 is MDHEN and CDR2 SYDVKM. V was clipped by 6 bases and J by 10 bases; unmatched bases: 11. The CDR3 DNA sequence: TGTGCCAGCAGATATACAGGGGCTCGAGGAGCTTTCTTT. Its translation is CASRYTGARGAFF. The full variable domain, its missing parts supplied by reference TRBV28 and TRBJ1-1, is DVKVTQSSRYLVKRTGEKVFLECVQDMDHENMFWYRQDPGLGLRLIYFSYDVKMKEKGDIPEGYSVSREKKERFSLILESASTNQTSMYLCASRYTGARGAFFGQGTRLTVV.